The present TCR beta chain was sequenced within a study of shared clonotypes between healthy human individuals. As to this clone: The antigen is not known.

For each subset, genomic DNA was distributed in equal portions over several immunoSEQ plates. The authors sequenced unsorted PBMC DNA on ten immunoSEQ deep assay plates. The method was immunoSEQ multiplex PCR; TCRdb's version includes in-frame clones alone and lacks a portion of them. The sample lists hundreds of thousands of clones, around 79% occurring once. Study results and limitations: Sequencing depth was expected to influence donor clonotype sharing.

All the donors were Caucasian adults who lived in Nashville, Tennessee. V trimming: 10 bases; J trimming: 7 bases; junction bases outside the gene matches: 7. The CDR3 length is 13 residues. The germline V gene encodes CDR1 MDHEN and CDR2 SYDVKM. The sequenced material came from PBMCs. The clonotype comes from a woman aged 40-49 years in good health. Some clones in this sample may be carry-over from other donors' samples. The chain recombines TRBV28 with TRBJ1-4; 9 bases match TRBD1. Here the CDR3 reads CATGDRASEKLFF. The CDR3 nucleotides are TGTGCCACCGGGGACAGGGCAAGTGAAAAACTGTTTTTT.